Presented here are 4 T cell receptor beta chains from one specimen sequenced in a study of T cells in Graves' hyperthyroidism and ophthalmopathy. Amplified TCR beta CDR3 regions derived from RNA transcripts. First-round RT-PCR of the TCR CDR3 relied on the HTBI primer set. TCRdb redid the calling of the multiplex PCR reads with MiXCR, one entry per CDR3 protein. Among hundreds of thousands of distinct CDR3 sequences listed, roughly 15% were seen once. The sequenced sample consisted of blood. The receptors here all came from a woman between 18 and 30 years old with Graves' ophthalmopathy.

This clonotype was counted between two and nine times. The chain is built from TRBV29-1 and TRBJ2-1, with 15 bases matching TRBD2. With 0 bases clipped from V and 8 bases from J, the junction kept 2 bases outside the gene matches. This CDR3 is built from 15 residues. CDR1 and CDR2 from the germline V gene are SQVTM and ANQGSEA. The CDR3 region is CSVEDGTSGRYEQFF. In DNA form, the CDR3 reads TGCAGCGTTGAAGATGGGACTAGCGGGAGGTATGAGCAGTTCTTC.

V usage is TRBV10-2 and J usage is TRBJ2-3, with D maybe TRBD2 (6 bases). Per germline, CDR1 WSHSY and CDR2 SAAADI. CDR3 size: 16 residues. The V end was cut by 0 bases, the J end by 3 bases, with 13 bases between. The CDR3 nucleotides read TGCGCCAGCAGTGAGTCGGGGAGGCAGGGAACAGATACGCAGTATTTT. Amino acids: CASSESGRQGTDTQYF.

V and J are TRBV7-2 and TRBJ2-7; 8 positions match TRBD2. From germline, CDR1 is SGHTA and CDR2 FQGNSA. With 0 bases clipped from V and 4 bases from J, the junction kept 5 bases outside the gene matches. The CDR3 length is 15 residues. CDR3 amino acids: CASSLATGGPYEQYF. CDR3 DNA: TGTGCCAGCAGCTTAGCGACGGGAGGGCCGTACGAGCAGTACTTC.

This clonotype was seen only a few times. This sequence joins TRBV24-1 and TRBJ2-3; D unclear. Germline V gives CDR1 KGHDR, CDR2 SFDVKD. V lost 3 bases, J lost 1 base, and 4 bases lay in between. The CDR3 extends over 13 amino acids. Here the CDR3 DNA reads TGTGCCACCAGTGATGCAGGCACAGATACGCAGTATTTT. This encodes CATSDAGTDTQYF.